This T cell receptor beta chain was identified during a study of metastatic and nonmetastatic thyroid tumors. Study-level information: Malignant thyroid and benign thyroid patients provided blood and tumor or nodule tissue whose repertoires were compared.

No treatment had been given to any patient before thyroid surgery. This clone was observed at least ten times. After removal of 3 bases from V and 4 bases from J, the junction contained 3 bases not matched to a gene. There are 15 residues in the CDR3. Germline CDR1 is SNHLY and CDR2 is FYNNEI. As handled by the study authors: The distant-metastasis classifier for papillary thyroid cancer was built from CDR3 differences across clinicopathological groups. Using MiXCR, TCRdb reanalyzed the PCR reads. The authors' filters were not applied to this entry. The sample has some 25,000 clones, 10% to 15% seen once; the top ten hold approximately 14%.

The sequencing input was blood. This rearrangement joins TRBV2 to TRBJ2-1; 10 nucleotides align to TRBD1. The clonotype comes from a female donor with papillary thyroid cancer or a benign thyroid nodule (not recorded which). Some clones in this sample may be carry-over from other donors' samples. The CDR3 DNA follows: TGTGCCAGCAGTGAGGGGGACAGGGGATACAATGAGCAGTTCTTC. It specifies CASSEGDRGYNEQFF.